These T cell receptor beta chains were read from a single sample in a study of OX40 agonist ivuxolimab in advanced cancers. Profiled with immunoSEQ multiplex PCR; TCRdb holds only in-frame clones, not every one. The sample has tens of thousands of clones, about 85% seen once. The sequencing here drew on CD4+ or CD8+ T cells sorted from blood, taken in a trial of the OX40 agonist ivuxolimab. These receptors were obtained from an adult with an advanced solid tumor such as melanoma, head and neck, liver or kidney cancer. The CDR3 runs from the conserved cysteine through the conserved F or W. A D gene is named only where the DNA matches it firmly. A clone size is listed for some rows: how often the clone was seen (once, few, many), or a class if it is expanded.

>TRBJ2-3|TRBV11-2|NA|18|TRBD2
CASSLEPLLAGEADTQYF
TGTGCCAGCAGCTTAGAACCCCTACTAGCGGGGGAAGCGGATACGCAGTATTTT
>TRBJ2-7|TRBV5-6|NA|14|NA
CASSPKGLSYEQYF
TGTGCCAGCAGCCCCAAGGGCCTCTCCTACGAGCAGTACTTC
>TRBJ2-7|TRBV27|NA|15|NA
CASSLVWPTPYEQYF
TGTGCCAGCAGTTTAGTGTGGCCAACCCCCTACGAGCAGTACTTC
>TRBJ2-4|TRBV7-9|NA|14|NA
CASRPGAAKNIQYF
TGTGCCAGCAGACCAGGGGCCGCCAAAAACATTCAGTACTTC
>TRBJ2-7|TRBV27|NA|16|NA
CASSPLPLGDTYEQYF
TGTGCCAGCAGTCCCCTTCCGCTAGGGGATACCTACGAGCAGTACTTC
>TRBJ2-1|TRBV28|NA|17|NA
CASRWMSDMRVSNEQFF
TGTGCCAGCAGGTGGATGAGTGACATGAGGGTCTCCAATGAGCAGTTCTTC
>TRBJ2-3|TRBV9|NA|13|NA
CASSFGDTDTQYF
TGTGCCAGCAGCTTTGGAGACACAGATACGCAGTATTTT
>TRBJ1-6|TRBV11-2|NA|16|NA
CASSTPWQGRNSPLHF
TGTGCCAGCAGCACCCCCTGGCAGGGTCGGAATTCACCCCTCCACTTT
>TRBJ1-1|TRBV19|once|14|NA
CASSMGGRWTEAFF
TGTGCCAGTAGTATGGGGGGTCGATGGACTGAAGCTTTCTTT
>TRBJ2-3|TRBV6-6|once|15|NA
CASSYSRGWTDTQYF
TGTGCCAGCAGTTACTCGCGGGGTTGGACAGATACGCAGTATTTT
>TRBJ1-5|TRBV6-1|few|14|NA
CASSEGGSWQPQHF
TGTGCCAGCAGTGAAGGGGGCTCGTGGCAGCCCCAGCATTTT
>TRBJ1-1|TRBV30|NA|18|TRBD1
CAWSSRVGVDRINTEAFF
TGTGCCTGGAGTAGCCGAGTAGGGGTGGACAGGATAAACACTGAAGCTTTCTTT
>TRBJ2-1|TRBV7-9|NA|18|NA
CASSGADPFTSSYNEQFF
TGTGCCAGCAGCGGGGCGGACCCCTTTACTAGCTCCTACAATGAGCAGTTCTTC